These 26 T cell receptor beta chains share one sample of origin, sequenced in a study of identical twins. TCRdb re-called the 5' RACE reads through MiXCR, storing one row per CDR3 protein. The table records under 250,000 distinct CDR3 sequences, around 8.1% of them present only once. The data also belong to a second study, concerning yellow fever vaccine responses in identical twins.

Material: memory (CD45RO+) T cells sorted from blood. These receptors all come from a woman aged 18-35 years in good health.

This clonotype was counted ten times or more. This chain joins TRBV5-1 and TRBJ2-2, with D perhaps matching TRBD1 (6 bases). The CDR3 has 15 residues. Germline V gene data show CDR1 as SGHRS and CDR2 as YFSETQ. V lost 8 bases and J 6 bases, leaving 20 bases between the germline ends. The DNA of the CDR3 is TGCGCCAGTGAACCCTCGGGACAAGGGTCCGGGGAGCTGTTTTTT. Amino acids: CASEPSGQGSGELFF.

There are many counts of this clonotype. The CDR3 nucleotides are TGTGCCAGCAGCCAAGTGGCTAGCGGTCTCTACGAGCAGTACTTC. Encoded protein: CASSQVASGLYEQYF. The genes are TRBV4-2 and TRBJ2-7; 7 bases match TRBD2. This CDR3 contains 15 residues. V lost 1 base and J lost 3; bases outside the gene matches: 6. Germline V gene data show CDR1 as LGHNA and CDR2 as YNFKEQ.

This clonotype was counted ten times or more. The chain combines TRBV6-4 with TRBJ2-1, with 7 bases lining up with TRBD2. CDR1 is MRHNA and CDR2 is SNTAGT in the germline V gene. The junction had 15 bases not matched to a gene; V was cut back by 6 bases and J by 7 bases. CDR3 length equals 16 residues. The CDR3 spells CASSPIGGSGQNEQFF. The CDR3 coding sequence is TGTGCCAGCAGCCCCATCGGGGGGAGCGGACAAAATGAGCAGTTCTTC.

This clonotype was observed at least ten times. V gene TRBV2 combines with J gene TRBJ2-5; D is undetermined. The CDR3 loop spans 15 amino acids. V was clipped by 2 bases and J by 2 bases, with 12 bases between them. Germline V lookup: CDR1 SNHLY, CDR2 FYNNEI. This CDR3 reads CASSEMGGRQETQYF. In DNA form, the CDR3 reads TGTGCCAGCAGTGAAATGGGTGGCAGACAAGAGACCCAGTACTTC.

The chain recombines TRBV15 with TRBJ2-5; the match to TRBD1 covers 7 bases. The CDR3 is 14 amino acids. Germline V gene lookup returns CDR1 LNHNV and CDR2 YYDKDF (reference sequence). Trimming cost V 3 bases and J 2 bases; bases outside gene matches: 3. DNA of the CDR3: TGTGCCACCAGCAGCCGGGACAGACAAGAGACCCAGTACTTC. Amino acids: CATSSRDRQETQYF.

This clonotype was seen ten or more times. The genes are TRBV12-3 or TRBV12-4 and TRBJ2-5; D unresolved. This CDR3 has 13 amino acids. The V gene lost 2 bases and the J gene lost 5 bases, with 9 bases spanning the gap. The CDR3 is CASSLFVTETQYF. The CDR3, as DNA: TGTGCCAGCAGTTTATTCGTGACGGAGACCCAGTACTTC.

Many counts were recorded for this clonotype. The V call is TRBV24-1, the J call TRBJ2-1; 11 bases align to TRBD1. The V segment lost 2 bases and the J segment 5 bases; nucleotides outside the gene matches: 4. The germline CDR1 and CDR2 sequences are KGHDR and SFDVKD. This CDR3 spans 16 amino acids. This CDR3 is CATSDSPGQGDNEQFF. DNA for the CDR3: TGTGCCACCAGTGATTCTCCGGGACAGGGGGACAATGAGCAGTTCTTC.

This clonotype appeared a few times. The V call is TRBV5-5, the J call TRBJ2-1, with D possibly matching TRBD2 (6 bases). The CDR3 is 14 amino acids. Trimming took 5 bases from V and 5 from J, leaving 14 bases between them. Germline CDR1 SGHKS, CDR2 YYEKEE (reference sequence). The DNA for the CDR3 is TGTGCCAGCAGAACGTATGGAGGGGACAATGAGCAGTTCTTC. As protein: CASRTYGGDNEQFF.

This clonotype was seen more than once but under ten times. This chain links TRBV4-3 with TRBJ2-7; 9 nucleotides match TRBD1. V lost 3 bases to trimming and J lost 4 bases; unmatched junction nucleotides: 4. The CDR3 runs to 14 residues. Germline CDR1 and CDR2: LGHNA and YSLEER. Written as DNA, the CDR3 is TGCGCCAGCAGCCACACAGGGGGCATGTACGAGCAGTACTTC. Translated, it gives CASSHTGGMYEQYF.

This clonotype occurred a few times. The chain links TRBV28 to TRBJ2-5; D is uncertain. The germline V gene encodes CDR1 MDHEN and CDR2 SYDVKM. The CDR3 is 14 residues long. V was shortened by 3 bases and J by 5 bases, with 13 bases between the two germline ends. This CDR3 is CASSFQKGWETQYF. The CDR3 nucleotides are TGTGCCAGCAGTTTTCAGAAGGGTTGGGAGACCCAGTACTTC.

The CDR3: CSARPSGGNQPQHF. The CDR3 region has the DNA TGCAGTGCTAGACCCAGCGGGGGCAATCAGCCCCAGCATTTT. V and J are TRBV20-1 and TRBJ1-5, with no clear D. Per the germline V gene, CDR1 is DFQATT and CDR2 is SNEGSKA (reference sequence). The CDR3 runs to 14 residues. V lost 2 bases and J lost 2, with 10 bases in between.

This clonotype came up many times. The rearrangement joins TRBV20-1 to TRBJ1-2; unclear D gene. From germline, CDR1 is DFQATT and CDR2 SNEGSKA (reference sequence). Trimming removed 5 bases from V and 0 bases from J, with 16 bases in between. The CDR3 loop spans 15 amino acids. The CDR3 coding sequence is TGCAGTGCTTCGGCGGCTCAACTCCCTAACTATGGCTACACCTTC. Translated: CSASAAQLPNYGYTF.

J is TRBJ2-3 and V is TRBV6-2 or TRBV6-3; D unresolved. The V end was cut by 4 bases, the J end by 0 bases, with 8 bases between. Germline CDR1 is MNHEY and CDR2 is SVGEGT. The CDR3 length is 14 residues. The CDR3 reads CASSSLGSTDTQYF. The CDR3 nucleotides read TGTGCCAGCAGTTCCTTAGGGAGCACAGATACGCAGTATTTT.

This clonotype was counted a few times. The chain combines TRBV12-3 or TRBV12-4 with TRBJ2-1, with TRBD2 matching over 14 bases. The CDR3 has 20 amino acids. J was trimmed by 1 base and V by 5 bases; bases with no gene match: 13. CDR3 DNA: TGTGCCAGCAGTCCCTATTGGGGACTAGCGGGAGCGGGGTCCTACAATGAGCAGTTCTTC. Protein: CASSPYWGLAGAGSYNEQFF.

In its sample, this clonotype was seen a few times. The J gene is TRBJ2-1, the V gene TRBV5-4, with D unclear. The germline CDR1 and CDR2 sequences are SGHNT and YYREEE (reference sequence). The CDR3 is made up of 12 amino acids. The V end was cut by 0 bases, the J end by 9 bases, with 7 bases between. Here the CDR3 DNA reads TGTGCCAGCAGCTTGGCTCCGGGTGAGCAGTTCTTC. Translation: CASSLAPGEQFF.

This clonotype was detected many times. The rearrangement joins TRBV27 to TRBJ2-5, with 8 bases that match TRBD2. This CDR3 is 15 amino acids long. The germline gives CDR1 MNHEY, CDR2 SMNVEV (reference sequence). J lost 5 bases, V lost 5 bases, and 10 bases had no gene match. In DNA form, the CDR3 reads TGTGCCAGCAGTACTCCAGCGGGAGCAAAGGAGACCCAGTACTTC. Translating gives CASSTPAGAKETQYF.

Worth noting for this clonotype: A read error may be the cause here, since a much bigger clone is one base away. The chain joins TRBV7-9 to TRBJ2-7, with TRBD2 matching over 7 bases. There are 13 residues in the CDR3. The V segment lost 4 bases and the J segment 3 bases; nucleotides outside the gene matches: 3. Germline CDR1 is SEHNR and CDR2 is FQNEAQ (reference sequence). CDR3 sequence: CASSWGGSYEQYF. The CDR3 DNA is TGTGCCAGCAGCTGGGGGGGGAGCTACGAGCAGTACTTC.

At least ten counts were recorded for this clonotype. The chain employs TRBV20-1 and TRBJ1-2, with 9 bases matching TRBD1. The V gene's germline CDR1 is DFQATT and CDR2 SNEGSKA (reference sequence). The CDR3 contains 13 residues. With 4 bases clipped from V and 4 bases from J, the junction kept 4 bases outside the gene matches. DNA of the CDR3: TGCAGTGCTAAGGGACAGGGTGGCTATGGCTACACCTTC. Its translation is CSAKGQGGYGYTF.

There are many counts of this clonotype. The V call is TRBV3-1, the J call TRBJ2-5; 11 bases are shared with TRBD2. CDR3 size: 16 residues. Germline V gene data show CDR1 as LGHDT and CDR2 as YNNKEL (reference sequence). Losses at the gene ends were 4 bases for V and 4 bases for J; bases not matched to a gene: 8. In DNA form, the CDR3 reads TGTGCCAGCAGCCCGACTAGCGGGAAGAGACTAGAGACCCAGTACTTC. It translates to CASSPTSGKRLETQYF.

In this sample, this clonotype turned up many times. The rearrangement links TRBV7-2 to TRBJ2-1, with 7 bases that match TRBD2. CDR1 is SGHTA and CDR2 is FQGNSA in the germline V gene. CDR3 length equals 15 residues. V gave up 3 bases and J gave up 6 bases; unmatched junction bases: 8. The CDR3: CASSFRTSGPNEQFF. The CDR3 nucleotides are TGTGCCAGCAGCTTTAGGACTAGTGGTCCCAATGAGCAGTTCTTC.

This clonotype turned up a few times. The J gene is TRBJ2-3, the V gene TRBV20-1; D may be TRBD1 or TRBD2 (5 bases each). This CDR3 has 16 residues. V lost 3 bases to trimming and J lost 5 bases, with 21 bases between them. Per the germline V gene, CDR1 is DFQATT and CDR2 is SNEGSKA (reference sequence). Here the CDR3 reads CSASAPRGLSEDTQYF. CDR3 nucleotides: TGCAGTGCTAGCGCTCCCCGGGGCCTTAGCGAAGATACGCAGTATTTT.

The CDR3 sequence: CASSTGGAGANVLTF. The CDR3 DNA reads as TGTGCCAGCAGTACAGGGGGCGCTGGGGCCAACGTCCTGACTTTC. V is TRBV27 and J is TRBJ2-6, with TRBD1 matching 9 bases. J gave up 2 bases and V 5 bases, and 1 base lay outside the gene matches. This CDR3 spans 15 amino acids. Germline-derived CDR1 and CDR2 are MNHEY and SMNVEV (reference sequence).

This clonotype was picked up a small number of times. The rearrangement uses TRBV25-1 and TRBJ1-4; possible D gene TRBD1, 5 bases. Trimming pared 5 bases from V and 6 bases from J, leaving 16 bases between. From germline, CDR1 is MGHDK and CDR2 SYGVNS. The CDR3 extends over 15 amino acids. The CDR3: CASSPLGGADEKLFF. CDR3 nucleotides: TGTGCCAGCAGTCCCCTGGGGGGAGCGGATGAAAAACTGTTTTTT.

Regarding this clonotype: A much larger clone differs by one base, so this may be a read error. J is TRBJ1-2 and V is TRBV27; D not certain. The CDR3 sequence is 14 residues long. Germline values: CDR1 MNHEY, CDR2 SMNVEV (reference sequence). CDR3 in DNA: TGTGCCAACAGTCCAGGCCGGTTCGATTATGGCTACACCTTC. Encoded protein: CANSPGRFDYGYTF.

In DNA form, the CDR3 reads TGTGCCAGCAGTGAATCGAGCAGGGGCTTGGGGGAAAAACTGTTTTTT. Its protein is CASSESSRGLGEKLFF. The chain carries TRBV25-1 and TRBJ1-4; D perhaps matches TRBD1 (6 bases). This CDR3 region has 16 residues. In germline, CDR1 is MGHDK, CDR2 SYGVNS. V was clipped by 1 base and J by 8 bases, with 17 bases between them. Filled out from reference TRBV25-1 and TRBJ1-4, the complete variable domain reads EADIYQTPRYLVIGTGKKITLECSQTMGHDKMYWYQQDPGMELHLIHYSYGVNSTEKGDLSSESTVSRIRTEHFPLTLESARPSHTSQYLCASSESSRGLGEKLFFGSGTQLSVL.

This clonotype came up many times. The rearrangement uses TRBV4-2 and TRBJ2-4, with D unresolved. The CDR3 runs 14 residues. CDR1 and CDR2 from the germline V gene are LGHNA and YNFKEQ. V was pared by 1 base and J by 9 bases, with 13 bases between. CDR3 nucleotides: TGTGCCAGCAGCCAAGGAGGCCTGTTAGGCATTCAGTACTTC. Protein sequence: CASSQGGLLGIQYF.